The subject of this entry is one T cell receptor (beta chain). Its antigen is currently unknown. The entry originates in a study of cytomegalovirus exposure and HLA in healthy donors. Findings of the study overall: Analysis performed later showed TCR beta chains linked to HLA being more clonally expanded than equally common others. Later work found most CMV-associated TCR beta chains apparently HLA-restricted. In a later analysis, specific HLA alleles were associated with approximately 16,000 TCR beta sequences at a 0.05 false discovery rate.

Researchers ran the PCR with 60 Vbeta and 13 Jbeta primers. Assay used: immunoSEQ multiplex PCR; TCRdb lists only in-frame clones, some missing. The data contain roughly 170,000 clones, 80% of them singletons. Input material: PBMCs. The receptor was isolated from a young man in good health and CMV-seropositive.

The CDR3 sequence is CASSLSSGGGEKLFF. The CDR3 region has the DNA TGTGCCAGCAGTTTATCGTCGGGCGGGGGTGAAAAACTGTTTTTT. The rearrangement uses TRBV27 and TRBJ1-4; TRBD1 might be the D (5 bases). The V end lost 0 bases, the J end lost 7 bases, and 12 bases lay between the germline ends. The CDR3 runs 15 residues. The V gene's germline CDR1 is MNHEY and CDR2 SMNVEV (reference sequence).